This T cell receptor beta chain was documented in a study of cytomegalovirus exposure and HLA in healthy donors. This clone was seen a handful of times. The germline V gene encodes CDR1 SEHNR and CDR2 FQNEAQ (reference sequence). There are 14 residues in the CDR3. V lost 5 bases, J lost 8 bases, and 15 bases lay in between. The PCR ran on 60 Vbeta and 13 Jbeta primers. How the authors handled the data: Roughly 11 million shared chains were among the 80 million or so unique TCR beta chains that a later analysis counted. Sequencing was performed with immunoSEQ multiplex PCR; in TCRdb, only in-frame clones are kept and a portion is missing. V and J calls and clone size are copied from that table; D and trimming were computed from the DNA. The table has 150,000 to 200,000 clones, about 9% seen once.

This sequence originates from a woman aged 30 to 39 in good health and CMV-seropositive. Sequencing used PBMCs. The genes are TRBV7-9 and TRBJ1-4; possibly TRBD1 for D (6 bases). The CDR3 region has the DNA TGTGCCAGCAGCCAAACAGGGTTAGGAGAAAAACTGTTTTTT. Translation: CASSQTGLGEKLFF.